One sample yielded the 17 T cell receptor beta chains listed below, sequenced in a study of blood T cell repertoires in COVID-19. Data came from immunoSEQ multiplex PCR; TCRdb stores just in-frame clones and leaves some out. The data show fewer than 250,000 clones, with around 83% seen just once and more than 3% held by the top ten. Sequencing used PBMCs or T cells enriched from blood (not recorded which). The receptors derive from a woman aged 25 to 39 who had been exposed to COVID-19.

This chain joins TRBV4-3 and TRBJ2-5; D ambiguous. CDR3 length: 14 amino acids. Germline CDR1 is LGHNA and CDR2 is YSLEER. With 0 bases removed from V and 4 bases from J, the gap between germline ends came to 9 bases. The CDR3 DNA follows: TGCGCCAGCAGCCAAGATAGAAGAGCAGAGACCCAGTACTTC. It translates to CASSQDRRAETQYF.

The gene calls are TRBV19 and TRBJ2-3, with D maybe TRBD1 (6 bases). Germline V gives CDR1 LNHDA, CDR2 SQIVND (reference sequence). The CDR3 totals 15 residues. Trimming took 5 bases from V and 2 from J, leaving 14 bases between them. The CDR3 spells CASSPLTGFTDTQYF. The CDR3 DNA reads TGTGCCAGTAGTCCTCTGACAGGATTCACAGATACGCAGTATTTT.

The chain has TRBV10-1 and TRBJ1-2; D gene uncertain. This CDR3 is 13 amino acids long. V lost 0 bases and J 6 bases, leaving 8 bases between the germline ends. Germline V gene lookup returns CDR1 WNHNN and CDR2 SYGVQD (reference sequence). The CDR3 DNA sequence: TGCGCCAGCAGTGAGTCGATTCGGGATGGCTACACCTTC. Translation: CASSESIRDGYTF.

CDR3 sequence: CASSPPGGNEQFF. CDR3 coding DNA: TGCGCCAGCAGCCCCCCGGGGGGTAATGAGCAGTTCTTC. The rearrangement uses TRBV4-1 and TRBJ2-1, with 7 nucleotides matching TRBD2. V lost 4 bases, J lost 7 bases, and 4 bases stayed unmatched. Germline CDR1 is MGHRA and CDR2 is YSYEKL. The CDR3 sequence is 13 residues long.

Only a few counts were recorded for this clone. This sequence joins TRBV4-2 and TRBJ2-7; D gene uncertain. This CDR3 spans 14 amino acids. V was pared by 1 base and J by 0 bases, with 7 bases between. CDR1 and CDR2 from the germline V gene are LGHNA and YNFKEQ. The CDR3 is CASSQGASSYEQYF. DNA for the CDR3: TGTGCCAGCAGCCAAGGAGCAAGCTCCTACGAGCAGTACTTC.

The chain joins TRBV20-1 to TRBJ2-1; D not certain. Per germline, CDR1 DFQATT and CDR2 SNEGSKA (reference sequence). The V end was cut by 5 bases, the J end by 3 bases, with 5 bases between. There are 11 residues in the CDR3. In nucleotides, the CDR3 is TGCAGTGCTCCGGTCTACAATGAGCAGTTCTTC. Translation: CSAPVYNEQFF.

The genes are TRBV11-2 and TRBJ2-3; D may be TRBD2 (5 bases). CDR3 length equals 11 residues. V dropped 3 bases and J dropped 8 bases, with 6 bases sitting between them. Germline loops: CDR1 SGHAT, CDR2 FQNNGV. The CDR3 reads CASSFGGTQYF. The CDR3 coding sequence is TGTGCCAGCAGCTTCGGAGGTACGCAGTATTTT. The full variable domain, its missing parts supplied by reference TRBV11-2 and TRBJ2-3, is EAGVAQSPRYKIIEKRQSVAFWCNPISGHATLYWYQQILGQGPKLLIQFQNNGVVDDSQLPKDRFSAERLKGVDSTLKIQPAKLEDSAVYLCASSFGGTQYFGPGTRLTVL.

J is TRBJ1-2 and V is TRBV6-5; 8 bases are shared with TRBD1. This CDR3 spans 16 amino acids. Germline V gene lookup returns CDR1 MNHEY and CDR2 SVGAGI. Trimming cost V 3 bases and J 8 bases; bases outside gene matches: 14. As DNA, the CDR3 is TGTGCCAGCAGTTATAAAAGCGGCAGGGGGCAAGAGGGCTACACCTTC. This codes for CASSYKSGRGQEGYTF.

J is TRBJ2-1 and V is TRBV7-2, with 13 nucleotides matching TRBD2. There are 17 residues in the CDR3. Germline V CDR1 and CDR2: SGHTA, FQGNSA. With V trimmed by 7 bases and J by 10 bases, 16 bases remained unmatched. The CDR3 spells CASILGVLAGGLEEQFF. The CDR3 DNA reads TGTGCCAGCATCCTAGGGGTACTAGCGGGGGGGCTAGAGGAGCAGTTCTTC.

This sequence joins TRBV4-1 and TRBJ2-7; weak D call: TRBD2 (6 bases). The germline CDR1 and CDR2 sequences are MGHRA and YSYEKL. Trimming shortened V by 2 bases and J by 5 bases, and 13 bases separated the two germline ends. The CDR3 loop spans 14 amino acids. The DNA of the CDR3 is TGCGCCAGCAGCCAACTGGAGGGGTTTCACGAGCAGTACTTC. Encoded protein: CASSQLEGFHEQYF.

This CDR3 is CASGWTAQRVSGANVLTF. CDR3 coding DNA: TGTGCTAGTGGTTGGACAGCCCAGAGGGTCTCTGGGGCCAACGTCCTGACTTTC. The chain carries TRBV12-5 and TRBJ2-6; D perhaps matches TRBD1 (6 bases). The germline V and J ends were trimmed by 4 bases and 0 bases, with 16 bases remaining between them. Germline loops: CDR1 LGHNT, CDR2 FRNRAP. The CDR3 totals 18 residues. Combining the CDR3 with reference TRBV12-5 and TRBJ2-6 gives the whole variable domain DARVTQTPRHKVTEMGQEVTMRCQPILGHNTVFWYRQTMMQGLELLAYFRNRAPLDDSGMPKDRFSAEMPDATLATLKIQPSEPRDSAVYFCASGWTAQRVSGANVLTFGAGSRLTVL.

V gene TRBV15 combines with J gene TRBJ2-7; possible D gene TRBD2, 5 bases. CDR1 is LNHNV and CDR2 is YYDKDF in the germline V gene (reference sequence). V lost 1 base and J lost 1, with 14 bases in between. This CDR3 region has 16 residues. CDR3 sequence (DNA): TGTGCCACCAGCAGAGTTCGCGGGTCACTGTCCTACGAGCAGTACTTC. It encodes CATSRVRGSLSYEQYF.

This chain links TRBV5-8 with TRBJ1-5, with TRBD1 as a possible D gene (5 bases). CDR1 SGHTS and CDR2 YDEGEE come from the germline V gene. This CDR3 region has 18 residues. V shed 1 base and J shed 2 bases, with 19 bases lying between them. The CDR3 bases are TGTGCCAGCAGCTTGATCAGGGATCGGGCTTCAGGCAATCAGCCCCAGCATTTT. It is translated as CASSLIRDRASGNQPQHF.

J is TRBJ2-1 and V is TRBV19; 11 bases fit TRBD2. Germline V CDR1 and CDR2: LNHDA, SQIVND (reference sequence). The CDR3 contains 15 residues. Trimming at V came to 5 bases and at J to 3 bases, leaving 3 bases not matched to a gene. This CDR3 reads CASSPSGGNYNEQFF. The CDR3 DNA sequence: TGTGCCAGTAGTCCTAGCGGGGGGAACTACAATGAGCAGTTCTTC. Complete variable domain (other parts from reference TRBV19 and TRBJ2-1): DGGITQSPKYLFRKEGQNVTLSCEQNLNHDAMYWYRQDPGQGLRLIYYSQIVNDFQKGDIAEGYSVSREKKESFPLTVTSAQKNPTAFYLCASSPSGGNYNEQFFGPGTRLTVL.

The chain carries TRBV27 and TRBJ1-2, with TRBD1 identical over 12 bases. Trimming removed 3 bases from V and 2 bases from J; junction bases left unmatched: 16. CDR1 is MNHEY, CDR2 SMNVEV, per germline (reference sequence). The CDR3 is made up of 20 amino acids. The CDR3 sequence: CASSFLVPGTGGENNYGYTF. CDR3 nucleotides: TGTGCCAGCAGTTTTTTGGTCCCGGGGACAGGGGGCGAAAACAACTATGGCTACACCTTC.

This chain links TRBV5-4 with TRBJ2-3; D might be TRBD2 (6 bases). V lost 0 bases, J lost 6 bases, and 14 bases lay in between. The CDR3 spans 15 residues. From germline, CDR1 is SGHNT and CDR2 YYREEE (reference sequence). The CDR3, as DNA: TGTGCCAGCAGCTTGGCCGGTATAAGCGGGGATACGCAGTATTTT. Amino acids: CASSLAGISGDTQYF.

V is TRBV5-1 and J is TRBJ2-5, with 12 bases identical to TRBD2. This CDR3 is built from 16 residues. V lost 1 base, J lost 5 bases, and 6 bases stayed unmatched. Germline CDR1 is SGHRS and CDR2 is YFSETQ. For the CDR3, the DNA is TGCGCCAGCAGCTTGAACCCCGGGACTAGCGGGGAGACCCAGTACTTC. As protein: CASSLNPGTSGETQYF.